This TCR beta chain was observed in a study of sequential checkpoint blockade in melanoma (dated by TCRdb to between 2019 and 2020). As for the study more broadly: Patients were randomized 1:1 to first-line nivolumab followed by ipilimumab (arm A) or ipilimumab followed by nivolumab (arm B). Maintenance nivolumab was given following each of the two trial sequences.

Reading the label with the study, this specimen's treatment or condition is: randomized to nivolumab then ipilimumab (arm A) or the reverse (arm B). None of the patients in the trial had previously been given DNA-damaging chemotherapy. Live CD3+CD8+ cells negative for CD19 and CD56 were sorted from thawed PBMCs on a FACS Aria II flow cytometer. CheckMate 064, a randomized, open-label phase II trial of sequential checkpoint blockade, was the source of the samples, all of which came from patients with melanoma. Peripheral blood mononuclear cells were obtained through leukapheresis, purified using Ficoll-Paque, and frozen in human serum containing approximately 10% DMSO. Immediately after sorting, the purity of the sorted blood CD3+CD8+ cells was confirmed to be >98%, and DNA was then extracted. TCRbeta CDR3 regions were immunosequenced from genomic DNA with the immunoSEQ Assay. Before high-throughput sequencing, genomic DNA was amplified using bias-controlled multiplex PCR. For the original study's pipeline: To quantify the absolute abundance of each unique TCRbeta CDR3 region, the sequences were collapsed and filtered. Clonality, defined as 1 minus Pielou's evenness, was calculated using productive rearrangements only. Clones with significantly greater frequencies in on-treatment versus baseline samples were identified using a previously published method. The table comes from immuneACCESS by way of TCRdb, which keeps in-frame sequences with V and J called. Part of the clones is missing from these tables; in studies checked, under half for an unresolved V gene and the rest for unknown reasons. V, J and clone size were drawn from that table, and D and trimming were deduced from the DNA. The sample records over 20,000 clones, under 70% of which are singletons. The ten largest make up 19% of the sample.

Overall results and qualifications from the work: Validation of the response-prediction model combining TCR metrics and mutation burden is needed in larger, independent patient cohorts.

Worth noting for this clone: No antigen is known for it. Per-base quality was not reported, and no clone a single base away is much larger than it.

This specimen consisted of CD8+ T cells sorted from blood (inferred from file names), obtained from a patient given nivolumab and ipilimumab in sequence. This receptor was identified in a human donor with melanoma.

The nucleotide sequence is TGTGCCAGCAGCTTACTACAGGGGGCGGTTAGGACCGGGGAGCTGTTTTTT. It is translated as CASSLLQGAVRTGELFF. The rearranged segments are TRBV7-8 and TRBJ2-2, and TRBD1 aligns with 9 junction nucleotides. Germline trimming amounts to 2 bases on V and 5 bases on J, with 9 as the count of junction bases outside the gene matches. From the germline V gene, CDR1 is SGHVS and CDR2 is FQNEAQ. Its CDR3 holds 17 amino acids, cysteine through phenylalanine. The retained sequence is limited to the CDR3, 51 bases, with the frame set at the first base.